The 31 T cell receptor beta chains in this list originate from one sample, sequenced in a study of beta chain features in type 1 diabetes. Sequencing targeted expressed TCRB transcripts, as all isolated RNA had been reverse transcribed. Measured with immunoSEQ multiplex PCR; TCRdb has only the in-frame clones, and not every one. The sample lists 810,000 or so clones; around a sixth were seen once. Sequencing input: naive CD4+ T cells from blood. Receptors were obtained from a young woman in good health.

This rearrangement joins TRBV5-1 to TRBJ2-1, with D uncertain. CDR3 length: 14 amino acids. Germline CDR1 is SGHRS and CDR2 is YFSETQ. The V end lost 0 bases, the J end lost 6 bases, and 10 bases lay between the germline ends. The CDR3 is CASSLEPYSNEQFF. The CDR3 DNA reads as TGCGCCAGCAGCTTGGAGCCCTACAGCAATGAGCAGTTCTTC.

The chain carries TRBV7-2 and TRBJ2-7; the match to TRBD2 covers 12 bases. Germline CDR1 is SGHTA and CDR2 is FQGNSA. This CDR3 is 16 amino acids long. With V trimmed by 6 bases and J by 3 bases, 9 bases remained unmatched. CDR3 DNA sequence: TGTGCCAGCAGACAAGAACTAGCGGGAGGCGACTACGAGCAGTACTTC. It yields the protein CASRQELAGGDYEQYF.

Here the CDR3 reads CASSTENRGISHEQYF. CDR3 DNA sequence: TGTGCCAGCAGCACGGAGAACAGGGGTATATCCCACGAGCAGTACTTC. This rearrangement joins TRBV11-1 to TRBJ2-7; TRBD1 aligns across 7 bases. The CDR3 length is 16 residues. In germline, CDR1 is SGHAT, CDR2 FQDESV (reference sequence). The ends lost 5 bases at V and 5 bases at J; junction bases unmatched: 15.

This chain joins TRBV19 and TRBJ1-1; a possible D gene is TRBD1 (6 bases). Germline values: CDR1 LNHDA, CDR2 SQIVND (reference sequence). The V and J ends lost 3 bases and 8 bases respectively, with 16 bases between them. The length of the CDR3 is 14 residues. The CDR3 loop is CASSMLFGRGEAFF. Written as DNA, the CDR3 is TGTGCCAGTAGTATGTTATTCGGCAGGGGCGAAGCTTTCTTT.

This chain connects TRBV7-9 to TRBJ1-5; D gene uncertain. The CDR3 runs to 13 residues. Germline CDR1 reads SEHNR; CDR2 reads FQNEAQ (reference sequence). Trimming removed 0 bases at V and 4 bases at J, with 4 bases between. As DNA, the CDR3 is TGTGCCAGCAGCTTAGCGTGGAATCAGCCCCAGCATTTT. Translated, it gives CASSLAWNQPQHF.

The V and J genes are TRBV6-1 and TRBJ1-5, with D uncertain. Trimming stripped 8 bases from V and 2 bases from J, with 10 bases between. Germline assignment: CDR1 MNHNS and CDR2 SASEGT. This CDR3 is built from 13 residues. CDR3 coding DNA: TGTGCCAGCCGGGAGGACGGCAATCAGCCCCAGCATTTT. Its protein is CASREDGNQPQHF.

The chain joins TRBV27 to TRBJ2-7; TRBD1 aligns across 9 bases. CDR3 length equals 15 residues. The J segment lost 1 base and the V segment lost 1 base, leaving 2 bases of the junction unmatched. CDR1 and CDR2 (germline): MNHEY, SMNVEV (reference sequence). CDR3 in DNA: TGTGCCAGCAGTTTATTCGGGACAGGGTCCTACGAGCAGTACTTC. It is translated as CASSLFGTGSYEQYF.

A few counts support this clone. The chain combines TRBV10-3 with TRBJ2-7; 10 nucleotides align to TRBD2. The CDR3 has 14 amino acids. Unmatched junction bases numbered 6, after V lost 4 bases and J lost 6 bases. The germline V gene encodes CDR1 ENHRY and CDR2 SYGVKD. The CDR3 region is CAISAQREGLEQYF. The CDR3 region has the DNA TGTGCCATCAGTGCACAGCGGGAGGGCCTCGAGCAGTACTTC.

This clone was counted a few times. V is TRBV5-6 and J is TRBJ1-5; the match to TRBD1 covers 10 bases. Germline CDR1 is SGHDT and CDR2 is YYEEEE. The trim removed 4 bases at V and 6 bases at J, leaving 4 bases unmatched. This CDR3 contains 14 residues. The CDR3 nucleotides read TGTGCCAGCAGCCGGGACAGGGGTACTCAGCCCCAGCATTTT. Its protein is CASSRDRGTQPQHF. Drawing the rest from reference TRBV5-6 and TRBJ1-5, the complete variable domain is DAGVTQSPTHLIKTRGQQVTLRCSPKSGHDTVSWYQQALGQGPQFIFQYYEEEERQRGNFPDRFSGHQFPNYSSELNVNALLLGDSALYLCASSRDRGTQPQHFGDGTRLSIL.

In this sample, this clone turned up a few times. This chain connects TRBV10-3 to TRBJ2-2; D unclear. Germline-derived CDR1 and CDR2 are ENHRY and SYGVKD. Trimming left V 11 bases short and J 3 bases short, with 16 bases between. This CDR3 is 14 amino acids long. The CDR3 loop is CASLQRQDTGELFF. CDR3 in DNA: TGTGCCTCCCTCCAGCGTCAGGACACCGGGGAGCTGTTTTTT.

The table lists this clone with a few counts. The chain recombines TRBV21-1 with TRBJ2-7; the table names TRBD1, a call not compared with the DNA. TRBV21-1 is annotated as a pseudogene. The CDR3 length is 16 residues. CDR3 residues: CASSKRRDRGRNEQYF. The CDR3 DNA is TGTGCCAGCAGCAAACGCCGGGACAGGGGGAGGAACGAGCAGTACTTC.

The gene calls are TRBV7-6 and TRBJ2-3, with 7 bases fitting TRBD1. With 6 bases clipped from V and 4 bases from J, the junction kept 7 bases outside the gene matches. This CDR3 has 14 residues. Germline V gene sequence: CDR1 SGHVS, CDR2 FNYEAQ. The CDR3 loop reads CASRRGQSADTQYF. CDR3 coding DNA: TGTGCCAGCAGGAGGGGGCAGTCAGCAGATACGCAGTATTTT.

This clone showed up just a few times. The rearrangement uses TRBV5-4 and TRBJ2-3, with 12 bases that match TRBD2. CDR1 is SGHNT, CDR2 YYREEE, per germline (reference sequence). The CDR3 has 15 amino acids. V shed 4 bases, J shed 5 bases, and the junction held 5 bases outside the gene matches. The CDR3 sequence is CASSHRLAGVDTQYF. The CDR3 DNA sequence: TGTGCCAGCAGCCACAGACTAGCGGGGGTAGATACGCAGTATTTT. Filled out from reference TRBV5-4 and TRBJ2-3, the complete variable domain reads ETGVTQSPTHLIKTRGQQVTLRCSSQSGHNTVSWYQQALGQGPQFIFQYYREEENGRGNFPPRFSGLQFPNYSSELNVNALELDDSALYLCASSHRLAGVDTQYFGPGTRLTVL.

The V gene is TRBV18, the J gene TRBJ2-5; the match to TRBD2 covers 9 bases. The CDR3 length is 13 residues. Germline loops: CDR1 KGHSH, CDR2 LQKENI. Trimming cost V 4 bases and J 4 bases; bases outside gene matches: 1. The DNA for the CDR3 is TGTGCCAGCTCACTACTAGCGGGAGAGACCCAGTACTTC. It specifies CASSLLAGETQYF. Variable domain in full (rest from reference TRBV18 and TRBJ2-5): NAGVMQNPRHLVRRRGQEARLRCSPMKGHSHVYWYRQLPEEGLKFMVYLQKENIIDESGMPKERFSAEFPKEGPSILRIQQVVRGDSAAYFCASSLLAGETQYFGPGTRLLVL.

Only a few counts were recorded for this clone. The chain links TRBV6-5 to TRBJ2-5; D gene unclear. The germline gives CDR1 MNHEY, CDR2 SVGAGI. The V gene lost 0 bases and the J gene lost 5 bases, with 10 bases spanning the gap. The CDR3 extends over 14 amino acids. The chain's CDR3 is CASSYSILQETQYF. CDR3 nucleotides: TGTGCCAGCAGTTACTCGATACTTCAGGAGACCCAGTACTTC.

This clone came up a few times. V and J are TRBV19 and TRBJ1-5; TRBD1 matches 10 bases. V was pared by 6 bases and J by 5 bases, with 7 bases of the junction left unmatched. Germline CDR1 and CDR2: LNHDA and SQIVND (reference sequence). The CDR3 is made up of 15 amino acids. This CDR3 is CASSLEGQGHQPQHF. CDR3 coding DNA: TGTGCCAGTAGCCTGGAGGGACAGGGGCATCAGCCCCAGCATTTT.

In this sample, this clone turned up a few times. DNA of the CDR3: TGTGCCAGCAGCTTGGTACAGGGCCTCCAAGAGACCCAGTACTTC. It is translated as CASSLVQGLQETQYF. V usage is TRBV5-6 and J usage is TRBJ2-5, with D tentatively TRBD1 (6 bases). The germline gives CDR1 SGHDT, CDR2 YYEEEE. CDR3 length: 15 residues. With 0 bases removed from V and 1 base from J, the gap between germline ends came to 10 bases.

V and J are TRBV7-8 and TRBJ2-7, with 7 bases lining up with TRBD1. CDR1 and CDR2 from the germline V gene are SGHVS and FQNEAQ. The CDR3 covers 14 residues. V was clipped by 4 bases and J by 4 bases; unmatched bases: 7. The DNA of the CDR3 is TGTGCCAGCAGCTACCGGACAGGTACTTACGAGCAGTACTTC. Amino acids: CASSYRTGTYEQYF.

This rearrangement joins TRBV7-9 to TRBJ1-5, with D unclear. Germline CDR1 reads SEHNR; CDR2 reads FQNEAQ (reference sequence). The CDR3 consists of 19 residues. Deletions cut 1 base from V and 1 base from J, with 20 bases between. DNA for the CDR3: TGTGCCAGCAGCTTAGGTACTTTTGAGGCACCTCTAAGCAATCAGCCCCAGCATTTT. Translated: CASSLGTFEAPLSNQPQHF.

The gene calls are TRBV7-2 and TRBJ2-2; maybe TRBD1 (5 bases). The CDR3 contains 15 residues. V dropped 3 bases and J dropped 5 bases, with 13 bases sitting between them. Germline V gene data show CDR1 as SGHTA and CDR2 as FQGNSA. The CDR3 DNA follows: TGTGCCAGCAGCTTTAGAGTAGGGGAAACCGGGGAGCTGTTTTTT. Translated, it gives CASSFRVGETGELFF.

The CDR3 nucleotides read TGCGCCAGCAGCCAAGATCAAAACCGGGGGACCCAGTACTTC. Its protein is CASSQDQNRGTQYF. The gene calls are TRBV4-3 and TRBJ2-5, with D perhaps matching TRBD2 (5 bases). CDR3 size: 14 residues. Per the germline V gene, CDR1 is LGHNA and CDR2 is YSLEER. With 0 bases removed from V and 7 bases from J, the gap between germline ends came to 12 bases.

The sample holds a few counts of this clone. The chain joins TRBV7-2 to TRBJ2-7, with TRBD2 matching 7 bases. The germline gives CDR1 SGHTA, CDR2 FQGNSA. V trimming: 7 bases; J trimming: 4 bases; junction bases outside the gene matches: 10. CDR3 length: 14 residues. CDR3 sequence reads: CASKVVGLPYEQYF. CDR3 sequence (DNA): TGTGCCAGCAAGGTAGTGGGACTACCGTACGAGCAGTACTTC.

This clone was seen a handful of times. This chain links TRBV14 with TRBJ2-3; D remains unclear. The germline V gene encodes CDR1 SGHDN and CDR2 FVKESK. The CDR3 spans 19 residues. Trimming pared 1 base from V and 0 bases from J, leaving 20 bases between. The CDR3 coding sequence is TGTGCCAGCAGCCAAGCCCGGATCTACTTGGCCTCTAGCACAGATACGCAGTATTTT. Translation gives CASSQARIYLASSTDTQYF.

This chain links TRBV6-6 with TRBJ2-7; 9 bases fit TRBD2. The CDR3 totals 15 residues. The ends lost 5 bases at V and 3 bases at J; junction bases unmatched: 8. CDR1 MNHNY and CDR2 SVGAGI come from the germline V gene (reference sequence). The CDR3: CASSQMAREGYEQYF. The DNA for the CDR3 is TGTGCCAGCAGTCAGATGGCGCGGGAGGGCTACGAGCAGTACTTC.

This rearrangement joins TRBV18 to TRBJ2-3, with D unclear. CDR3 length: 13 residues. Trimming shortened V by 3 bases and J by 5 bases, and 9 bases separated the two germline ends. Germline loops: CDR1 KGHSH, CDR2 LQKENI. The CDR3 region is CASSPHPRDTQYF. The CDR3 bases are TGTGCCAGCTCACCTCACCCCCGAGATACGCAGTATTTT.

In its sample, this clone was seen a few times. The genes are TRBV7-2 and TRBJ2-7; D tentatively reads TRBD1 or TRBD2 (5 bases each). Germline V gene lookup returns CDR1 SGHTA and CDR2 FQGNSA. This CDR3 region has 15 residues. Trimming removed 1 base at V and 2 bases at J, with 12 bases between. The CDR3 loop reads CASSLDGTRTYEQYF. The CDR3, as DNA: TGTGCCAGCAGCTTAGATGGGACCCGCACCTACGAGCAGTACTTC.

Points on this clone: A junction boundary mismatches the germline segment, possibly from a read error. The CDR3 reads CASSSIAGTYGQYF. In DNA, the CDR3 is TGCGCCAGCAGCTCTATAGCGGGAACCTACGGGCAGTACTTC. The rearrangement links TRBV5-1 to TRBJ2-7, with 8 positions matching TRBD2. CDR1 is SGHRS and CDR2 is YFSETQ in the germline V gene. This CDR3 is built from 14 residues.

The V call is TRBV7-2, the J call TRBJ2-7; maybe TRBD1 (6 bases). The CDR3 is 15 amino acids. The germline CDR1 and CDR2 sequences are SGHTA and FQGNSA. V was clipped by 1 base and J by 2 bases, with 12 bases between them. The CDR3: CASSLVGDTTYEQYF. The CDR3 nucleotides read TGTGCCAGCAGCTTAGTAGGGGACACGACCTACGAGCAGTACTTC.

This clone was detected a few times. This sequence joins TRBV10-3 and TRBJ2-2; D ambiguous. Germline V gene lookup returns CDR1 ENHRY and CDR2 SYGVKD. The CDR3 extends over 18 amino acids. V gave up 0 bases and J gave up 0 bases, with 14 bases separating them. The CDR3 DNA follows: TGTGCCATCAGTGAGTCGACCGGGCTTGGAACGAACACCGGGGAGCTGTTTTTT. This sequence encodes CAISESTGLGTNTGELFF.

The chain combines TRBV5-8 with TRBJ2-5; TRBD1 might be the D (6 bases). Germline assignment: CDR1 SGHTS and CDR2 YDEGEE. The CDR3 sequence is 16 residues long. V was clipped by 4 bases and J by 5 bases, with 21 bases between them. In nucleotides, the CDR3 is TGTGCCAGCAGCCCGGGACAAGTGGGAATCCGGGAGACCCAGTACTTC. Translating gives CASSPGQVGIRETQYF.

This clone was observed a few times. This rearrangement joins TRBV7-3 to TRBJ2-3, with 7 bases that match TRBD2. The germline gives CDR1 SGHTA, CDR2 FQGTGA. With 5 bases clipped from V and 0 bases from J, the junction kept 5 bases outside the gene matches. The CDR3 consists of 15 residues. The CDR3 here is CASSPRLASTDTQYF. The DNA of the CDR3 is TGTGCCAGCAGCCCCAGACTAGCTAGCACAGATACGCAGTATTTT.